This paragraph reports one T cell receptor (beta chain). CDR3 length equals 16 residues. Germline loops: CDR1 SGDLS, CDR2 YYNGEE. V gave up 0 bases and J gave up 5 bases, with 15 bases separating them. TCRdb's table, derived via immunoSEQ multiplex PCR, lists solely in-frame clones and lacks some. The data hold roughly 190,000 clones, with approximately 82% observed a single time. This entry is derived from a study of blood T cell repertoires in COVID-19. The sample comprised peripheral blood. This TCR was recovered from a man aged 50-60 years with active or convalescent COVID-19. The chain employs TRBV9 and TRBJ2-1; tentatively, D is TRBD2 (5 bases). The CDR3 DNA follows: TGTGCCAGCAGCGTAGCTCAAGCGGTCTTTGACAATGAGCAGTTCTTC. This encodes CASSVAQAVFDNEQFF.